Here is one T cell receptor (beta chain) with its context. CDR3 size: 15 residues. CDR1 and CDR2 from the germline V gene are SGHNT and YYREEE (reference sequence). The ends lost 7 bases at V and 6 bases at J; junction bases unmatched: 9. Original handling: Cell counts per sample came from amplifying reference gene primers. Profiling relied on immunoSEQ multiplex PCR, and the TCRdb table lists in-frame clones only, not all of them. That table gives V, J and clone size, and the DNA gave D and trimming. This table holds about 250,000 clones, 87% found once. This sample was taken from a study of blood T cell repertoires in COVID-19. Across the study: COVID-19 samples collected from the United States, Italy and Spain covered acute and convalescent phases. PBMCs, B-cell-depleted T cells, or T cells provided the cDNA or gDNA that made up the material.

This clonotype was sampled from a man between 18 and 29 years old with active or convalescent COVID-19. V is TRBV5-4 and J is TRBJ2-2; TRBD2 matches at 10 bases. Sequencing input: peripheral blood. The CDR3 DNA is TGTGCCAGCGGGGTTCTAGCGGGGGCCGCCGGGGAGCTGTTTTTT. Translation gives CASGVLAGAAGELFF.